Each of the 23 T cell receptor beta chains below was sequenced from the same sample in a study of siplizumab effects on memory and regulatory T cells. Here immunoSEQ multiplex PCR was the method, and the copy in TCRdb shows in-frame clones only, minus some. The sample comprises roughly 100,000 clones, around 97% of which are singletons, and 0.031% rests with the top ten. The sample consisted of naive CD4+ T cells sorted from blood. The receptors shown here come from a human donor in good health.

In DNA, the CDR3 is TGTGCCAGCAGCTCGGGGGGCCGAGCAGATACGCAGTATTTT. Protein: CASSSGGRADTQYF. This rearrangement joins TRBV7-3 to TRBJ2-3; D might be TRBD2 (7 bases). The CDR3 runs 14 residues. The V gene's germline CDR1 is SGHTA and CDR2 FQGTGA. Between the trimmed V and J ends, which lost 4 bases and 4 bases, there was a span of 12 bases.

This sequence joins TRBV7-2 and TRBJ1-5; D gene ambiguous. Germline V CDR1 and CDR2: SGHTA, FQGNSA. The CDR3 has 13 residues. Trimming removed 3 bases from V and 6 bases from J, with 9 bases in between. CDR3 DNA sequence: TGTGCCAGCAGCTTGGGCGGGAGTCAGCCCCAGCATTTT. Translated: CASSLGGSQPQHF.

CDR3 nucleotides: TGTGCCACCGGAGACAGGGGGCCCGGGGACACTGAAGCTTTCTTT. Protein sequence: CATGDRGPGDTEAFF. The chain employs TRBV27 and TRBJ1-1; TRBD1 matches at 10 bases. The germline CDR1 and CDR2 sequences are MNHEY and SMNVEV (reference sequence). This CDR3 is built from 15 residues. With V trimmed by 10 bases and J by 3 bases, 11 bases remained unmatched.

V usage is TRBV5-1 and J usage is TRBJ2-1; D is uncertain. V shed 0 bases and J shed 6 bases, with 7 bases lying between them. The CDR3 has 13 residues. CDR1 and CDR2 from the germline V gene are SGHRS and YFSETQ. CDR3: CASSLGVGNEQFF. CDR3 sequence (DNA): TGCGCCAGCAGCTTGGGAGTTGGCAATGAGCAGTTCTTC.

The rearrangement uses TRBV7-2 and TRBJ2-7; D unresolved. In germline, CDR1 is SGHTA, CDR2 FQGNSA. Trimming took off 4 bases at V and 0 bases at J, with 10 bases between the two ends. The CDR3 is 14 amino acids. Written as DNA, the CDR3 is TGTGCCAGCAGCTCAGACGGTTACTCCTACGAGCAGTACTTC. This translates into CASSSDGYSYEQYF.

V gene TRBV5-6 combines with J gene TRBJ2-1; unclear D gene. Germline V gene data show CDR1 as SGHDT and CDR2 as YYEEEE. The CDR3 covers 13 residues. Trimming cost V 0 bases and J 2 bases, with 3 bases left between them. CDR3 DNA: TGTGCCAGCAGCTTGGTGGCCTACAATGAGCAGTTCTTC. This translates into CASSLVAYNEQFF.

The chain combines TRBV11-2 with TRBJ1-1; D remains ambiguous. CDR3 size: 15 residues. Germline V gene lookup returns CDR1 SGHAT and CDR2 FQNNGV. The V end lost 8 bases, the J end lost 4 bases, and 20 bases lay between the germline ends. Written as DNA, the CDR3 is TGTGCCAGCGCACCCAATGGGGTCCCCAGCACTGAAGCTTTCTTT. Its translation is CASAPNGVPSTEAFF. Full variable domain (outside the CDR3, taken from reference TRBV11-2 and TRBJ1-1): EAGVAQSPRYKIIEKRQSVAFWCNPISGHATLYWYQQILGQGPKLLIQFQNNGVVDDSQLPKDRFSAERLKGVDSTLKIQPAKLEDSAVYLCASAPNGVPSTEAFFGQGTRLTVV.

This clone showed up just once. This chain uses TRBV7-3 with TRBJ1-6; 8 nucleotides align to TRBD1. Germline CDR1 reads SGHTA; CDR2 reads FQGTGA. The CDR3 consists of 15 residues. V lost 4 bases, J lost 9 bases, and 8 bases stayed unmatched. The CDR3 protein is CASSSTGQAGSPLHF. For the CDR3, the DNA is TGTGCCAGCAGCTCCACGGGACAGGCGGGTTCACCCCTCCACTTT.

This clone has just a few counts. This chain uses TRBV7-3 with TRBJ2-7, with 11 positions matching TRBD2. Trimming at V came to 5 bases and at J to 6 bases, leaving 9 bases not matched to a gene. This CDR3 is 15 amino acids long. Germline values: CDR1 SGHTA, CDR2 FQGTGA. The CDR3 loop is CASSIDSGGAAEQYF. CDR3 in DNA: TGTGCCAGCAGCATAGATAGCGGGGGGGCCGCCGAGCAGTACTTC.

This chain uses TRBV4-1 with TRBJ1-5, with no clear D. Looked up from germline, CDR1 is MGHRA and CDR2 is YSYEKL. The CDR3 consists of 14 residues. V dropped 2 bases and J dropped 0 bases, with 5 bases sitting between them. CDR3 DNA sequence: TGCGCCAGCAGCCAATTGGGTAGCAATCAGCCCCAGCATTTT. Translating gives CASSQLGSNQPQHF.

The chain carries TRBV28 and TRBJ1-2; no clear D. The CDR3 loop spans 13 amino acids. In germline, CDR1 is MDHEN, CDR2 SYDVKM. With 6 bases removed from V and 2 bases from J, the gap between germline ends came to 10 bases. This chain's CDR3 is CASSPTLNYGYTF. The CDR3 nucleotides are TGTGCCAGCAGCCCCACATTGAACTATGGCTACACCTTC.

The CDR3, as DNA: TGTGCCATCAGTGCCATTCAGGGGGCGGGCTACGAGCAGTACTTC. Its protein is CAISAIQGAGYEQYF. This chain links TRBV10-3 with TRBJ2-7; TRBD1 matches 8 bases. Per germline, CDR1 ENHRY and CDR2 SYGVKD. J was trimmed by 3 bases and V by 4 bases; bases with no gene match: 8. The CDR3 sequence is 15 residues long.

V usage is TRBV11-2 and J usage is TRBJ2-1; possibly TRBD2 for D (7 bases). The V end lost 1 base, the J end lost 8 bases, and 18 bases lay between the germline ends. The CDR3 loop spans 16 amino acids. Looked up from germline, CDR1 is SGHAT and CDR2 is FQNNGV. For the CDR3, the DNA is TGTGCCAGCAGCTTAGTGGCGTGGGGGGGCGCGGATGAGCAGTTCTTC. This encodes CASSLVAWGGADEQFF.

The rearrangement links TRBV6-4 to TRBJ1-2; 11 bases map to TRBD1. Trimming at V came to 4 bases and at J to 4 bases, leaving 2 bases not matched to a gene. Germline V gene sequence: CDR1 MRHNA, CDR2 SNTAGT. This CDR3 region has 14 residues. DNA of the CDR3: TGTGCCAGCAGTGCCGGGACAGGGGGCTATGGCTACACCTTC. This translates into CASSAGTGGYGYTF.

This clone was recorded only once. This chain joins TRBV4-3 and TRBJ2-7, with a tentative D call TRBD2 (6 bases). The better agreement between TRBJ2-5 and the DNA end casts doubt on the J call. The V gene's germline CDR1 is LGHNA and CDR2 YSLEER. This CDR3 is built from 15 residues. CDR3 in amino acids: CASSQSLGGWETQYF. The CDR3 DNA reads TGCGCCAGCAGCCAATCCCTTGGAGGGTGGGAGACCCAGTACTTC.

The J gene is TRBJ2-7, the V gene TRBV19; D may be TRBD1 (5 bases). V lost 5 bases to trimming and J lost 6 bases, with 14 bases between them. Germline V gene sequence: CDR1 LNHDA, CDR2 SQIVND (reference sequence). There are 13 residues in the CDR3. CDR3 protein: CASSAGPLGEQYF. The CDR3 DNA follows: TGTGCCAGTAGTGCAGGGCCTTTAGGCGAGCAGTACTTC.

The V gene is TRBV28, the J gene TRBJ1-5; a weak D match, TRBD1 (6 bases). The CDR3 loop spans 15 amino acids. The V and J ends lost 5 bases and 3 bases respectively, with 14 bases between them. CDR1 is MDHEN and CDR2 is SYDVKM in the germline V gene. CDR3 nucleotide sequence: TGTGCCAGCAGTCCCGTAACAGGGACCAATCAGCCCCAGCATTTT. It yields the protein CASSPVTGTNQPQHF.

This chain uses TRBV7-3 with TRBJ2-1, with 11 bases lining up with TRBD2. Germline CDR1 and CDR2: SGHTA and FQGTGA. This CDR3 is 15 amino acids long. The J segment lost 4 bases and the V segment lost 3 bases, leaving 2 bases of the junction unmatched. The CDR3 sequence: CASSLIAGGYNEQFF. In DNA form, the CDR3 reads TGTGCCAGCAGCTTGATAGCGGGGGGGTACAATGAGCAGTTCTTC.

This chain links TRBV27 with TRBJ2-3; 7 bases are shared with TRBD1. Trimming took 8 bases from V and 3 from J; bases not matched to a gene: 8. The germline CDR1 and CDR2 sequences are MNHEY and SMNVEV (reference sequence). The CDR3 is made up of 14 amino acids. The CDR3 reads CASSDRVGTDTQYF. CDR3 DNA: TGTGCCAGCTCCGACAGGGTTGGAACAGATACGCAGTATTTT.

V gene TRBV7-3 combines with J gene TRBJ2-1; 11 bases are shared with TRBD2. J lost 5 bases, V lost 2 bases, and 5 bases had no gene match. CDR3 length: 16 residues. CDR1 and CDR2 (germline): SGHTA, FQGTGA. The CDR3 protein is CASSLVGTSGHNEQFF. CDR3 sequence (DNA): TGTGCCAGCAGCTTAGTCGGGACTAGCGGACACAATGAGCAGTTCTTC. The whole variable domain, filled in from reference TRBV7-3 and TRBJ2-1, reads GAGVSQTPSNKVTEKGKYVELRCDPISGHTALYWYRQSLGQGPEFLIYFQGTGAADDSGLPNDRFFAVRPEGSVSTLKIQRTERGDSAVYLCASSLVGTSGHNEQFFGPGTRLTVL.

The rearrangement joins TRBV15 to TRBJ2-7, with 8 bases lining up with TRBD2. Germline CDR1 is LNHNV and CDR2 is YYDKDF (reference sequence). CDR3 length: 17 residues. V shed 0 bases and J 2 bases; nucleotides not matched to a gene: 9. CDR3 protein: CATSRDREGTRAYEQYF. The CDR3 nucleotides are TGTGCCACCAGCAGAGATCGGGAGGGGACTAGGGCCTACGAGCAGTACTTC.

The chain recombines TRBV29-1 with TRBJ1-4; D not certain. Germline CDR1 is SQVTM and CDR2 is ANQGSEA. This CDR3 has 14 amino acids. V dropped 7 bases and J dropped 8 bases, with 20 bases sitting between them. The chain's CDR3 is CSAPKPQFGEKLFF. CDR3 DNA sequence: TGCAGCGCCCCGAAACCGCAGTTCGGCGAAAAACTGTTTTTT.

V usage is TRBV18 and J usage is TRBJ1-1; 11 bases line up with TRBD1. The CDR3 is 14 amino acids. CDR1 KGHSH and CDR2 LQKENI come from the germline V gene. Unmatched junction bases numbered 5, after V lost 3 bases and J lost 8 bases. CDR3 region: CASSPGQGAEEAFF. The CDR3 bases are TGTGCCAGCTCACCCGGACAGGGGGCCGAGGAAGCTTTCTTT. Supplemented by reference TRBV18 and TRBJ1-1, the full variable domain reads NAGVMQNPRHLVRRRGQEARLRCSPMKGHSHVYWYRQLPEEGLKFMVYLQKENIIDESGMPKERFSAEFPKEGPSILRIQQVVRGDSAAYFCASSPGQGAEEAFFGQGTRLTVV.